These T cell receptor beta chains were read from a single sample in a study of blood T cells in healthy people across ages. Each CDR3 protein is one row after TCRdb ran MiXCR on the 5' RACE reads. The sample carries 1 million to 1.2 million distinct CDR3 sequences, roughly two fifths recorded once. Material for sequencing was blood. These receptors were obtained from a man between 18 and 35 years old in good health. CDR3s include the opening cysteine and the closing phenylalanine or tryptophan. A D gene is named only where the DNA matches it firmly. The listing skips clone size in some rows; elsewhere it reads once, few, many or a size class.

D gene	V gene	clone size	J gene	CDR3 DNA	CDR3 protein
TRBD1	TRBV16	-	TRBJ2-3	TGTGCCAGCAGCCCTACGGTGGACAGGGAAGATATGCAGTATTTT	CASSPTVDREDMQYF
TRBD1	TRBV7-2	many	TRBJ1-2	TGTGCCAGCAGCTTAGATGGGGACAGGGTCTCATATGGCTACACCTTC	CASSLDGDRVSYGYTF
-	TRBV7-2	many	TRBJ2-1	TGTGCCAGCAGCAAGACAGGTTCCTACAATGAGCAGTTCTTC	CASSKTGSYNEQFF
-	TRBV7-9	-	TRBJ2-1	TGTGCCAGCAGCAAAGCTCTAGCAGTATTAGAACATGAGCAGTTCTTC	CASSKALAVLEHEQFF
-	TRBV20-1	-	TRBJ1-2	TGCAGTGCTAGAGATGGCGGAAGTAACTATGGCTACACCTTC	CSARDGGSNYGYTF
-	TRBV27	few	TRBJ2-5	TGTGCCAGCAGTTTATTGCTAGGTACCAATGAGCAGTACTTC	CASSLLLGTNEQYF
-	TRBV5-1	many	TRBJ1-2	TGCGCCAGCAGCTTGGGGGAGGCAATCCCCCACTATGGCTACACCTTC	CASSLGEAIPHYGYTF
-	TRBV6-2/TRBV6-3	few	TRBJ1-2	TGTGCCAGCAGTTACCTCGGGCGTGCCGGCTACACCTTC	CASSYLGRAGYTF
-	TRBV6-1	few	TRBJ1-2	TGTGCCAGCAGCGAAACAGAGAACTATGGCCATACCTTC	CASSETENYGHTF
TRBD1	TRBV20-1	-	TRBJ2-1	TGCAGTGCTAGAATGTACGGATTTCGGGACAGGGGGAGACCCAATGAGCAGTTCTTC	CSARMYGFRDRGRPNEQFF
TRBD2	TRBV27	-	TRBJ2-5	TGTGCCAGCAGTTTGCTAGCGGGGTACCAAGAGACCCAGTACTTC	CASSLLAGYQETQYF
-	TRBV7-9	-	TRBJ1-1	TGTGCCAGCACCATTTCGGACACTGAAGCTTTCTTT	CASTISDTEAFF
TRBD1	TRBV6-5	-	TRBJ1-6	TGTGCCAGCAGTTACAACAGGGGGCGCGGTTCACCCCTCCACTTT	CASSYNRGRGSPLHF
-	TRBV11-3	few	TRBJ2-3	TGTGCCAGCAGCTTAGTTGGGGGAGCCACAGATACGCAGTATTTT	CASSLVGGATDTQYF
-	TRBV6-5	-	TRBJ1-1	TGTGCCAGCAGGCCTTACAGGGATGGCACTGAAGCTTTCTTT	CASRPYRDGTEAFF
-	TRBV7-9	-	TRBJ1-6	TGTGCCAGCAGCTACCCCGGCGAAACTAATTCACCCCTCCACTTT	CASSYPGETNSPLHF
-	TRBV9	few	TRBJ2-4	TGTGCCAGCAGCTCGGGCATTCAGTACTTC	CASSSGIQYF
-	TRBV6-5	once	TRBJ2-7	TGTGCCAGCCGCCCCGGGGGCCCTAACGATTACGAGCAGTACTTC	CASRPGGPNDYEQYF
TRBD1	TRBV4-3	-	TRBJ2-7	TGCGCCAGCAGCCAAGATAGACGGGACAGGGGTTACGAGCAGTACTTC	CASSQDRRDRGYEQYF
-	TRBV15	many	TRBJ1-2	TGTGCCACCAGCAGAGATTTGAGCGCCTATGGCTACACCTTC	CATSRDLSAYGYTF
-	TRBV5-5	few	TRBJ2-3	TGTGCCAGCAGCTTCGGCGCAGGCTTTCAAGCAGATACGCAGTATTTT	CASSFGAGFQADTQYF
-	TRBV7-2	many	TRBJ2-5	TGTGCCAGCAGTCCTAGGACTCAAGAGACCCAGTACTTC	CASSPRTQETQYF
-	TRBV6-5	few	TRBJ2-1	TGTGCCAGCAGTTACCGGTACAGCAATGAGCAGTTCTTC	CASSYRYSNEQFF
-	TRBV6-2/TRBV6-3	-	TRBJ1-1	TGTGCCAGCACCGCAAGAGTGCGGGGGCGATACACTGAAGCTTTCTTT	CASTARVRGRYTEAFF
-	TRBV12-3/TRBV12-4	-	TRBJ1-1	TGTGCCAGCAGTTTTATAGGTCAGGTTGAAGCTTTCTTT	CASSFIGQVEAFF
TRBD1	TRBV7-9	-	TRBJ2-1	TGTGCCAGCAGCTTGACTGCCGGGACAGATTCGTACGATGAGCAGTTCTTC	CASSLTAGTDSYDEQFF
-	TRBV11-1	-	TRBJ2-5	TGTGCCAGCAGCTTAACCCGTGAGTCTTTCAAGACCCAGTACTTC	CASSLTRESFKTQYF
TRBD2	TRBV15	few	TRBJ2-5	TGTGCCACCAGCAGAGAGGGACTAGCGGCCCAAGAGACCCAGTACTTC	CATSREGLAAQETQYF
-	TRBV15	-	TRBJ1-5	TGTGCCACCAGCCCACAGGGCAATCAGCCCCAGCATTTT	CATSPQGNQPQHF
-	TRBV10-3	-	TRBJ2-3	TGTGCCATCAGTGAGTCGATGCTCGATACGCAGTATTTT	CAISESMLDTQYF
TRBD1	TRBV11-1	-	TRBJ1-1	TGTGCCAGCAGCCCCGAAGGGGACAGGTATAGAGAAGCTTTCTTT	CASSPEGDRYREAFF
-	TRBV4-2	-	TRBJ2-4	TGTGCCAGCAGCCAAGAGGGTCTTGAGCAGGGATCAGCCAAAAACATTCAGTACTTC	CASSQEGLEQGSAKNIQYF
-	TRBV5-1	-	TRBJ2-1	TGCGCCAGCAGCTCCATTTCCGGGCTGGCCCCCAATGAGCAGTTCTTC	CASSSISGLAPNEQFF
-	TRBV6-5	few	TRBJ2-7	TGTGCCAGCAGTTACCCGCCGGAGGCCCAGTACTTC	CASSYPPEAQYF
-	TRBV7-9	few	TRBJ2-3	TGTGCCAGCAGCTTATCTAGGAAAGCAGATACGCAGTATTTT	CASSLSRKADTQYF
-	TRBV20-1	many	TRBJ1-3	TGCAGTCTCTTGGGGGGGGGAAACACCATATATTTT	CSLLGGGNTIYF
-	TRBV11-3	-	TRBJ2-5	TGTGCCAGCAGCTTAGATTCGCGGCAGGGAGAGACCCAGTACTTC	CASSLDSRQGETQYF
TRBD1	TRBV5-1	-	TRBJ1-2	TGCGCCAGCAGCTCGGACAGGGGGCGAAGAGGCTACACCTTC	CASSSDRGRRGYTF
TRBD1	TRBV29-1	few	TRBJ1-1	TGCGGCGTTGTAAGACAGGGGCGGTACACTGAAGCTTTCTTT	CGVVRQGRYTEAFF
TRBD2	TRBV10-3	-	TRBJ2-1	TGTGCCATCAGTGGGGTAGCGGGAGTTCAGGAGCAGTTCTTC	CAISGVAGVQEQFF
TRBD1	TRBV7-9	-	TRBJ2-5	TGTGCCAGCAGCTCCCGGGACAGACAAATCCAAGAGACCCAGTACTTC	CASSSRDRQIQETQYF
-	TRBV27	few	TRBJ2-4	TGTGCCACCCGTTTTTCGGGGGCCCCAAACATTCAGTACTTC	CATRFSGAPNIQYF
-	TRBV27	-	TRBJ1-1	TGTGCCAGCAGTGGAGGGTGGGAAGCTTTCTTT	CASSGGWEAFF
TRBD1	TRBV4-3	few	TRBJ1-6	TGCGCCAGCAGCCAAGATAGGCACAGGGGGAATTCACCCCTCCACTTT	CASSQDRHRGNSPLHF
TRBD2	TRBV5-1	few	TRBJ2-3	TGCGCCAGCAGCCCTGCTAGCGGGGACATCACAGATACGCAGTATTTT	CASSPASGDITDTQYF
-	TRBV12-3/TRBV12-4	-	TRBJ1-5	TGTGCCAGCAACGAGGGGGGACAGCCCCAGCATTTT	CASNEGGQPQHF
TRBD1	TRBV4-3	few	TRBJ1-4	TGCGCCAGCAGAAACAGGCACCAGGGGGATGGTGAAAAACTGTTTTTT	CASRNRHQGDGEKLFF
-	TRBV6-2/TRBV6-3	-	TRBJ2-7	TGTGCCAGCAGGCGTGACTCAACAGGGTACGAGCAGTACTTC	CASRRDSTGYEQYF
TRBD1	TRBV12-3/TRBV12-4	-	TRBJ2-4	TGTGCCAGCAGCCGGACAGGCTTATTAGTGGAGCAGTACTTC	CASSRTGLLVEQYF
TRBD1	TRBV3-1	few	TRBJ2-4	TGTGCCAGCAGCCCCCCGGGGACAGCATCCATTCAGTACTTC	CASSPPGTASIQYF